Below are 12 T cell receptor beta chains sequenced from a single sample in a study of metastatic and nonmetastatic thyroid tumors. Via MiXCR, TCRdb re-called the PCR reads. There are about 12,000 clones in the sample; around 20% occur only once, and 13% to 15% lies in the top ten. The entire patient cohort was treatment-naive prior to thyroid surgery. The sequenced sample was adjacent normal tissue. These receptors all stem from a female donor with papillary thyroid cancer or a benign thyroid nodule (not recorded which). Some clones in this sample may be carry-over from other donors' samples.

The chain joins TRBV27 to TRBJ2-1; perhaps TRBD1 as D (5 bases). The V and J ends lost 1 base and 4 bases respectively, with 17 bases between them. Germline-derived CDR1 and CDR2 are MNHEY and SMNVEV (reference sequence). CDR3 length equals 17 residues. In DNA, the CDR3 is TGTGCCAGCAGTTTATACACCCCAGGGTTCGGGTACAATGAGCAGTTCTTC. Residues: CASSLYTPGFGYNEQFF.

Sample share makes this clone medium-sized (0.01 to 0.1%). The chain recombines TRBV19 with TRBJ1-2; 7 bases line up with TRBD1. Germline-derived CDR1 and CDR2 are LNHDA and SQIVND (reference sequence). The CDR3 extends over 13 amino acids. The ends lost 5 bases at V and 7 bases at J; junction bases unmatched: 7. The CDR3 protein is CASSFRTGSGYTF. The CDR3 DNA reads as TGTGCCAGTAGTTTCCGGACAGGAAGTGGCTACACCTTC.

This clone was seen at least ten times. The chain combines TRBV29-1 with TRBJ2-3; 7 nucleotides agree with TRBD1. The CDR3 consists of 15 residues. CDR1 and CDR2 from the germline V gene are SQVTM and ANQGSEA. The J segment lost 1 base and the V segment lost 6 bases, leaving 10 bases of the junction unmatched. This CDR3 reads CSVITRDRGTDTQYF. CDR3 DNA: TGCAGCGTCATAACCCGGGACAGAGGCACAGATACGCAGTATTTT.

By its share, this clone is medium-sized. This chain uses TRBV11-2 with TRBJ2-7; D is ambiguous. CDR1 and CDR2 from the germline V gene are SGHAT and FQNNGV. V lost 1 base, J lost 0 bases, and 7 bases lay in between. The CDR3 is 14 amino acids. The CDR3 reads CASSLARLSYEQYF. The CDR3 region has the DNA TGTGCCAGCAGCTTAGCACGTCTCTCCTACGAGCAGTACTTC.

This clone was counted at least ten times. For the CDR3, the DNA is TGCGCCAGCAGCTTGGCCCCGGGACATGATAATGAAAAACTGTTTTTT. Translation gives CASSLAPGHDNEKLFF. The chain recombines TRBV5-1 with TRBJ1-4, with D maybe TRBD1 (6 bases). The CDR3 totals 16 residues. The V gene lost 0 bases and the J gene lost 4 bases, with 13 bases spanning the gap. CDR1 SGHRS and CDR2 YFSETQ come from the germline V gene.

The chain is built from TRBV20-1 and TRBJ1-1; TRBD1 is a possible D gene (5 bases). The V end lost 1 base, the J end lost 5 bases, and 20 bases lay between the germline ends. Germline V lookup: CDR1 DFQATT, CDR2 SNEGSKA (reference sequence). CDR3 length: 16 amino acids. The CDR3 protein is CSARAPLGVYSTEAFF. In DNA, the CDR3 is TGCAGTGCTAGAGCCCCCCTGGGGGTATATAGTACTGAAGCTTTCTTT.

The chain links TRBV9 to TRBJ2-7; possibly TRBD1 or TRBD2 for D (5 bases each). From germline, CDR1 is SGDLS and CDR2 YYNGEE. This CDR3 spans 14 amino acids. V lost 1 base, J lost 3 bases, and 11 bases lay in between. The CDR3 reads CASSVSSQGYEQYF. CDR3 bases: TGTGCCAGCAGCGTATCTAGCCAGGGCTACGAGCAGTACTTC.

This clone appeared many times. The DNA of the CDR3 is TGTGCCAGCAGCGGAGGACAGGGCGAGACCCAGTACTTC. It codes for CASSGGQGETQYF. The chain joins TRBV9 to TRBJ2-5; 8 bases line up with TRBD1. With 3 bases clipped from V and 5 bases from J, the junction kept 3 bases outside the gene matches. This CDR3 spans 13 amino acids. The germline CDR1 and CDR2 sequences are SGDLS and YYNGEE.

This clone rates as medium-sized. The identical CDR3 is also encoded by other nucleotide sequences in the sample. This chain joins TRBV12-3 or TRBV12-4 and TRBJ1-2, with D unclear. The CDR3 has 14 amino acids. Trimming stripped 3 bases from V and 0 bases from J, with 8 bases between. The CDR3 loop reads CASSFQGSNYGYTF. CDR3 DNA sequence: TGTGCCAGCAGTTTCCAAGGTTCTAACTATGGCTACACCTTC.

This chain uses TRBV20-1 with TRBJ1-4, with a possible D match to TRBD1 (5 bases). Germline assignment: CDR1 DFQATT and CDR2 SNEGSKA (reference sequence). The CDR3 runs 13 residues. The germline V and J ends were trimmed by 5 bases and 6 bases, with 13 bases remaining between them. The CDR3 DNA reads TGCAGTGCTTTAACGGTGGGGGATGAAAAACTGTTTTTT. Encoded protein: CSALTVGDEKLFF.

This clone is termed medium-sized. This CDR3 reads CASSLVQDNEQFF. The CDR3 nucleotides read TGCGCCAGCAGCTTGGTACAGGACAATGAGCAGTTCTTC. This chain links TRBV5-1 with TRBJ2-1, with D maybe TRBD1 (5 bases). The CDR3 has 13 amino acids. The V end was cut by 0 bases, the J end by 5 bases, with 6 bases between. The germline V gene has CDR1 SGHRS and CDR2 YFSETQ.

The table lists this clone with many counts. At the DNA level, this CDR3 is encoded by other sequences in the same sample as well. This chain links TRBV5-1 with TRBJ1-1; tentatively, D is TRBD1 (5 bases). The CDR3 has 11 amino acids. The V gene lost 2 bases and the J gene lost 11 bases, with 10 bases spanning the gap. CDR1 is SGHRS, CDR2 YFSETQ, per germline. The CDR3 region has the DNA TGCGCCAGCAGCTTACGGGGACCTGCTTTCTTT. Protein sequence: CASSLRGPAFF.